This TCR beta chain was recovered during a study of cytomegalovirus exposure and HLA in healthy donors. Details on this clone: Its cognate antigen is unknown.

Clones were read by immunoSEQ multiplex PCR, and TCRdb kept only the in-frame ones, dropping some. The sample lists approximately 300,000 clones; 87% were seen once. The CDR3 sequence is 14 residues long. V lost 5 bases to trimming and J lost 0 bases; unmatched junction nucleotides: 3. Germline CDR1 SGHTA, CDR2 FQGNSA. Study observations and caveats: Published work reported that the classifier diagnosed cytomegalovirus status with high specificity and sensitivity. A subsequent analysis found that TCR clusters from the first cohort also tended to co-occur in the 90 to 150 validation repertoires, with 90% to 95% of cluster scores above 0.

Source material: PBMCs. This chain joins TRBV7-2 and TRBJ1-1; 7 bases map to TRBD1. This receptor was taken from a woman aged 25-40 years in good health and CMV-seropositive. The CDR3 DNA reads as TGTGCCAGCAGCCCGGGGACAGTGAACACTGAAGCTTTCTTT. Its translation is CASSPGTVNTEAFF.